Shown below are 16 T cell receptor beta chains from a single sample sequenced in a study of CD8+ T cells in alopecia areata. cDNA prepared by RNA extraction and subsequent reverse transcription served as the template for sequencing. Using immunoSEQ multiplex PCR, the repertoire was profiled, and TCRdb retains in-frame clones only, with some absent. Here the sample spans about 97,000 clones, 41% being singletons. Sequencing used CD4+ T cells sorted from blood. All receptors derive from a human donor with alopecia areata.

The chain combines TRBV20-1 with TRBJ1-1; D is ambiguous. Trimming took off 3 bases at V and 3 bases at J, with 5 bases between the two ends. Germline values: CDR1 DFQATT, CDR2 SNEGSKA (reference sequence). The CDR3 is 11 residues long. CDR3 coding DNA: TGCAGTGCTAGTCTCCACACTGAAGCTTTCTTT. Protein product: CSASLHTEAFF.

V is TRBV27 and J is TRBJ2-7, with 7 bases identical to TRBD1. This CDR3 has 15 residues. The germline V gene has CDR1 MNHEY and CDR2 SMNVEV (reference sequence). Losses at the gene ends were 4 bases for V and 0 bases for J; bases not matched to a gene: 6. The CDR3 sequence: CASSWFGQASYEQYF. In nucleotides, the CDR3 is TGTGCCAGCAGTTGGTTCGGACAGGCCTCCTACGAGCAGTACTTC.

This chain connects TRBV20-1 to TRBJ2-1; D not certain. Germline loops: CDR1 DFQATT, CDR2 SNEGSKA (reference sequence). Trimming took off 1 base at V and 5 bases at J, with 3 bases between the two ends. The length of the CDR3 is 11 residues. The CDR3 DNA sequence: TGCAGTGCTAGAGCTGACAATGAGCAGTTCTTC. Translation: CSARADNEQFF.

The genes are TRBV5-1 and TRBJ2-1; 13 nucleotides line up with TRBD2. Germline values: CDR1 SGHRS, CDR2 YFSETQ. CDR3 length: 18 residues. Trimming took 3 bases from V and 6 from J; bases not matched to a gene: 12. CDR3 sequence: CASSSELAGGPVGNEQFF. CDR3 bases: TGCGCCAGCAGCTCGGAACTAGCGGGAGGGCCAGTAGGCAATGAGCAGTTCTTC.

The J gene is TRBJ2-7, the V gene TRBV27; TRBD2 might be the D (7 bases). Germline lookup yields CDR1 MNHEY and CDR2 SMNVEV (reference sequence). This CDR3 has 15 amino acids. Trimming removed 10 bases from V and 5 bases from J, with 24 bases in between. In DNA form, the CDR3 reads TGTGCCACCAACGTCGGGCGGGGGCGGCTCGACGAGCAGTACTTC. The encoded protein is CATNVGRGRLDEQYF.

This clone was counted between two and nine times. This chain connects TRBV29-1 to TRBJ1-4; maybe TRBD1 (5 bases). The CDR3 covers 16 residues. Germline-derived CDR1 and CDR2 are SQVTM and ANQGSEA. With 2 bases removed from V and 7 bases from J, the gap between germline ends came to 20 bases. This CDR3 reads CSVETRYGGFIEKLFF. CDR3 DNA: TGCAGCGTTGAAACTCGCTACGGGGGGTTTATTGAAAAACTGTTTTTT.

The genes are TRBV5-4 and TRBJ2-5, with D unclear. CDR3 length: 13 amino acids. In germline, CDR1 is SGHNT, CDR2 YYREEE (reference sequence). V lost 0 bases and J 5 bases, leaving 8 bases between the germline ends. The CDR3 protein is CASSLGVLETQYF. The DNA of the CDR3 is TGTGCCAGCAGCTTGGGGGTGCTGGAGACCCAGTACTTC.

This clone was seen only a few times. The chain couples TRBV30 to TRBJ1-5; D is ambiguous. Trimming pared 5 bases from V and 3 bases from J, leaving 11 bases between. CDR1 GTSNPN and CDR2 SVGIG come from the germline V gene (reference sequence). The CDR3 is made up of 13 amino acids. The CDR3 DNA reads TGTGCCTGGGCCCCCGGGGACAATCAGCCCCAGCATTTT. Protein: CAWAPGDNQPQHF.

In DNA form, the CDR3 reads TGTGCCAGCAGTGGCGGCAGGGTAGTAAGTGAAGCTTTCTTT. Translated, it gives CASSGGRVVSEAFF. The J gene is TRBJ1-1, the V gene TRBV6-5; D is possibly TRBD1 (5 bases). CDR3 length: 14 residues. Germline CDR1 reads MNHEY; CDR2 reads SVGAGI. The ends were cut back, 5 bases at V and 7 bases at J, with 17 bases in the middle.

The V call is TRBV4-2, the J call TRBJ1-1, with D unclear. This CDR3 is built from 16 residues. V was pared by 1 base and J by 7 bases, with 19 bases between. Germline CDR1 is LGHNA and CDR2 is YNFKEQ. This chain's CDR3 is CASSQGAVSSRNEAFF. CDR3 nucleotides: TGTGCCAGCAGCCAAGGGGCGGTTTCGTCCCGGAATGAAGCTTTCTTT.

The chain joins TRBV11-2 to TRBJ2-1; D may be TRBD2 (6 bases). This CDR3 spans 16 amino acids. The V gene's germline CDR1 is SGHAT and CDR2 FQNNGV. Trimming removed 1 base at V and 8 bases at J, with 18 bases between. CDR3 bases: TGTGCCAGCAGCTTAGGGAGTAACGGGGGTGGGGATGAGCAGTTCTTC. The encoded protein is CASSLGSNGGGDEQFF.

This clone was seen only a few times. The CDR3, as DNA: TGTGCCAGCAGCCCCTTCGAGGGAAAAGCCTACGAGCAGTACTTC. Residues: CASSPFEGKAYEQYF. This chain uses TRBV7-9 with TRBJ2-7, with D possibly matching TRBD2 (5 bases). This CDR3 has 15 amino acids. CDR1 and CDR2 from the germline V gene are SEHNR and FQNEAQ (reference sequence). Trimming left V 5 bases short and J 2 bases short, with 16 bases between.

V and J are TRBV30 and TRBJ1-1, with D tentatively TRBD1 (5 bases). Per germline, CDR1 GTSNPN and CDR2 SVGIG (reference sequence). The length of the CDR3 is 15 residues. CDR3: CTGPGGMPLNTEAFF. The CDR3 DNA sequence: TGTACTGGCCCCGGGGGTATGCCCTTGAACACTGAAGCTTTCTTT.

V gene TRBV28 combines with J gene TRBJ2-3, with 7 bases fitting TRBD1. The germline V gene encodes CDR1 MDHEN and CDR2 SYDVKM. The CDR3 is 18 residues long. The V gene end was trimmed by 1 base and the J gene end by 0 bases; junction bases not matched to a gene: 10. CDR3 sequence reads: CASSLYLTTTGSTDTQYF. Written as DNA, the CDR3 is TGTGCCAGCAGTTTATACCTAACGACGACAGGGAGCACAGATACGCAGTATTTT.

This chain links TRBV18 with TRBJ2-1; 7 nucleotides agree with TRBD2. The CDR3 sequence is 15 residues long. Germline trimming cut 4 bases from V and 3 bases from J; bases unmatched to any gene: 6. Germline V gene sequence: CDR1 KGHSH, CDR2 LQKENI. Here the CDR3 reads CASSQLAKLYNEQFF. The CDR3, as DNA: TGTGCCAGCTCACAACTAGCGAAGCTCTACAATGAGCAGTTCTTC.

The V gene is TRBV25-1, the J gene TRBJ1-1; D is possibly TRBD1 (5 bases). V gave up 7 bases and J gave up 3 bases, with 15 bases separating them. From germline, CDR1 is MGHDK and CDR2 SYGVNS. The CDR3 is 14 amino acids. The CDR3, as DNA: TGTGCCAGCACCGAGGGAGGGGTGGACACTGAAGCTTTCTTT. Translation: CASTEGGVDTEAFF.